This T cell receptor beta chain appears in the sequencing data of a study of T cells of healthy individuals. CDR3 length: 14 amino acids. Germline V gene data show CDR1 as DFQATT and CDR2 as SNEGSKA (reference sequence). Unmatched junction bases numbered 5, after V lost 2 bases and J lost 4 bases. In TCRdb, the 5' RACE reads were re-called with MiXCR into one record per CDR3 protein. The data show 53,000 or so distinct CDR3 sequences, roughly 15% seen once. The receptor comes from a human donor in good health. The chain carries TRBV20-1 and TRBJ1-3, with 7 nucleotides matching TRBD1. The CDR3: CSARTHRGGNTIYF. In nucleotides, the CDR3 is TGCAGTGCTAGAACCCACAGGGGAGGAAACACCATATATTTT.